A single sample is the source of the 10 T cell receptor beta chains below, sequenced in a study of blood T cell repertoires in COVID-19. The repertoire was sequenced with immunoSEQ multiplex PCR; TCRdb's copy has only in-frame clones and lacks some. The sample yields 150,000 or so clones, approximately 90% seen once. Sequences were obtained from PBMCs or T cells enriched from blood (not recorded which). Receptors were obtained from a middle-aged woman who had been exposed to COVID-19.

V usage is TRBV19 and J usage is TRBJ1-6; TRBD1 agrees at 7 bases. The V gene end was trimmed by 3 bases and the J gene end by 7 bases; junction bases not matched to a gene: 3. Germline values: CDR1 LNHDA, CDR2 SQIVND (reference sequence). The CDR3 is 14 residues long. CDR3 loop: CASSIGQENSPLHF. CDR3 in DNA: TGTGCCAGTAGTATCGGACAGGAGAATTCACCCCTCCACTTT.

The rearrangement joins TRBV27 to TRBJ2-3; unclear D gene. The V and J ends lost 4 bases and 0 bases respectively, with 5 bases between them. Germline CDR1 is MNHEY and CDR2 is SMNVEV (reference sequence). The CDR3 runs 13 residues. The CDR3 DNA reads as TGTGCCAGCAGTTCCTCTAGCACAGATACGCAGTATTTT. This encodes CASSSSSTDTQYF.

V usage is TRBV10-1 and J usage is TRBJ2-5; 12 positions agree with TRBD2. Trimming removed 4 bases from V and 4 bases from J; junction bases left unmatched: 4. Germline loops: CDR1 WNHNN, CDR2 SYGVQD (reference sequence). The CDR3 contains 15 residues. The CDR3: CASSAGLAGSETQYF. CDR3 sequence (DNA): TGCGCCAGCAGTGCAGGACTAGCGGGGTCAGAGACCCAGTACTTC.

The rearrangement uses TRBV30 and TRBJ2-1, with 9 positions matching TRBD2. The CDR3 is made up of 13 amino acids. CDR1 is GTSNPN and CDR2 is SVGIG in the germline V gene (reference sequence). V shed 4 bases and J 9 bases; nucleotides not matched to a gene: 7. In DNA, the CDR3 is TGTGCCTGGACCGGGACTAGCAGTGGTGAGCAGTTCTTC. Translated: CAWTGTSSGEQFF.

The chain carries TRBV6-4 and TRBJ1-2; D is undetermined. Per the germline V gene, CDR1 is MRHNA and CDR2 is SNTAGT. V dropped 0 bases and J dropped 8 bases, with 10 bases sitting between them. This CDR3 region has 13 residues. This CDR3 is CASSDSNLGGYTF. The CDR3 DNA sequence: TGTGCCAGCAGTGACTCGAATCTGGGCGGCTACACCTTC.

CDR3 in DNA: TGTGCCAGCAGCGGCCTGGGAGTCGGAGCCTACGAGCAGTACTTC. Encoded protein: CASSGLGVGAYEQYF. The V call is TRBV7-9, the J call TRBJ2-7, with TRBD2 as a possible D gene (5 bases). V lost 5 bases and J lost 2, with 16 bases in between. The CDR3 is made up of 15 amino acids. Germline assignment: CDR1 SEHNR and CDR2 FQNEAQ (reference sequence).

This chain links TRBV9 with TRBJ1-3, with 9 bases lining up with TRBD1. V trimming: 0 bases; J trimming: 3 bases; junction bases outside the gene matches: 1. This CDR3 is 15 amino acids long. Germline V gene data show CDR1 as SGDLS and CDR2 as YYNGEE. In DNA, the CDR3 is TGTGCCAGCAGCGTAGGGGACAGGGTTGGAAACACCATATATTTT. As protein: CASSVGDRVGNTIYF.

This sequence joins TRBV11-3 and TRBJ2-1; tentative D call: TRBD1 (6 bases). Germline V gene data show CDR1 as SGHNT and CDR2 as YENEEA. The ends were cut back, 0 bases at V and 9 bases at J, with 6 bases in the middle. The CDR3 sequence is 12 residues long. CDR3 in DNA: TGTGCCAGCAGCTTAGACAGGGGTGAGCAGTTCTTC. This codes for CASSLDRGEQFF.

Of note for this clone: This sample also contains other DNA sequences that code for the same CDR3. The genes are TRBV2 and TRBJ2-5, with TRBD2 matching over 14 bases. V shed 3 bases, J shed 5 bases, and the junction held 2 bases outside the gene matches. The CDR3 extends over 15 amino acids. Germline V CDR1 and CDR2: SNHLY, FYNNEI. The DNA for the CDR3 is TGTGCCAGCAGTGAGGGACTAGCGGGGGAGGAGACCCAGTACTTC. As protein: CASSEGLAGEETQYF.

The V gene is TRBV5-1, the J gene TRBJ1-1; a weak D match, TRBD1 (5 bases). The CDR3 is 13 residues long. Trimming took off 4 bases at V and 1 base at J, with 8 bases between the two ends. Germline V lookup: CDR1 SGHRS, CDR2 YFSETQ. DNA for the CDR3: TGCGCCAGCAGCCCGGGGGGGAACACTGAAGCTTTCTTT. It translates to CASSPGGNTEAFF.